One T cell receptor beta chain is described in this entry. Its antigen is still unknown. The data belong to a study of long-term antiretroviral therapy in people with HIV. Study-level findings and limits: Relative to control repertoires, HIV repertoires exhibited narrower CDR3 length ranges.

They ran version v3.0 of the immunoSEQ assay at survey level. Generated by immunoSEQ multiplex PCR, the TCRdb table keeps only in-frame clones and is missing some. The sample shows roughly 17,000 clones, around 80% of them seen only once. Trimming left V 3 bases short and J 0 bases short, with 9 bases between. From germline, CDR1 is MDHEN and CDR2 SYDVKM. This CDR3 has 15 amino acids. The source is a man between 45 and 60 years old with HIV. V and J are TRBV28 and TRBJ2-1; D uncertain. The sample consisted of unsorted PBMCs, taken 0.3 years before starting antiretroviral therapy. The CDR3 here is CASSFLGSSYNEQFF. For the CDR3, the DNA is TGTGCCAGCAGTTTTCTCGGTAGCTCCTACAATGAGCAGTTCTTC.